This is a list of T cell receptor beta chains from one sample in a study of T cells in Graves' hyperthyroidism and ophthalmopathy. One entry per CDR3 protein results from TCRdb running MiXCR on the multiplex PCR reads. The table lists 350,000 to 400,000 distinct CDR3 sequences, roughly 20% of them singletons. Source material: blood. These receptors all stem from a man between 18 and 35 years old with Graves' ophthalmopathy. Both conserved end residues are part of each CDR3. Each record gives: V gene, D gene, J gene, clone size, CDR3 DNA, CDR3 protein. The D gene is left open where the match is weak. Where a row states a size, it is once, few, many or the class of an expanded clone; other rows omit it.

>TRBV28|-|TRBJ2-1|many
TGTGCCAGCAGTCACGACAATGAGCAGTTCTTC
CASSHDNEQFF
>TRBV5-1|-|TRBJ2-1|many
TGCGCCAGCAGCTTGGCGACGGGGAGGAATGAGCAGTTCTTC
CASSLATGRNEQFF
>TRBV4-1|-|TRBJ1-4|few
TGCGCCAGCAGTTGGACTGGTGATGAAAAACTGTTTTTT
CASSWTGDEKLFF
>TRBV25-1|TRBD1|TRBJ1-2|-
TGTGCCAGCAGTGCCTCGACAGGGGGCGACTATGGCTACACCTTC
CASSASTGGDYGYTF
>TRBV6-2/TRBV6-3|-|TRBJ2-1|few
TGTGCCAGCAGTTGGGCTAGCGAGACCTACAATGAGCAGTTCTTC
CASSWASETYNEQFF
>TRBV12-3/TRBV12-4|-|TRBJ1-4|many
TGTGCCAGCAGTGCGGGGGTGGGTGAAAAACTGTTTTTT
CASSAGVGEKLFF
>TRBV10-2|-|TRBJ1-3|-
TGCGCCAGCACTTCCACCCTCTCTGGAAACACCATATATTTT
CASTSTLSGNTIYF
>TRBV3-1|-|TRBJ1-2|many
TGTGCCAGCAGCCAAGATAACCAGGGGAACTATGGCTACACCTTC
CASSQDNQGNYGYTF
>TRBV9|-|TRBJ2-7|-
TGTGCCAGCAGCGTTTCGGGGGACGGGACCTACGAGCAGTACTTC
CASSVSGDGTYEQYF
>TRBV9|-|TRBJ2-1|few
TGTGCCAGCAGCGTAGTTGGGGAGGCAGGGGGTAGTCATGAGCAGTTCTTC
CASSVVGEAGGSHEQFF
>TRBV29-1|TRBD1|TRBJ1-1|-
TGCAGCGTCAGAATGACAGGGACCTACACTGAAGCTTTCTTT
CSVRMTGTYTEAFF
>TRBV20-1|TRBD2|TRBJ2-3|-
TGCAGTGCTAGGATTACCAGGCGGGGGGGCAAGGGAGATACGCAGTATTTT
CSARITRRGGKGDTQYF
>TRBV12-3/TRBV12-4|-|TRBJ2-5|many
TGTGCCAGCAGTGACGTTAGACAAGAGACCCAGTACTTC
CASSDVRQETQYF
>TRBV7-9|TRBD1|TRBJ2-2|many
TGTGCCAGCAGCTTAGGGACAGGCCGGACCGGGGAGCTGTTTTTT
CASSLGTGRTGELFF
>TRBV3-1|-|TRBJ2-7|many
TGTGCCAGCAGCCCTCCGGGGACGGGGCGGGAGCAGTACTTC
CASSPPGTGREQYF
>TRBV6-1|-|TRBJ1-3|-
TGTGCCAGCAATGGGAAGGAGGGTCACTCTGGAAACACCATATATTTT
CASNGKEGHSGNTIYF
>TRBV20-1|-|TRBJ2-3|many
TGCAGTGCTATGGTCCGGGTAGGGGCAGATACGCAGTATTTT
CSAMVRVGADTQYF
>TRBV7-3|-|TRBJ2-7|many
TGTGCCAGCAGCTCACTGCCAGGGTACGAGCAGTACTTC
CASSSLPGYEQYF
>TRBV7-9|-|TRBJ1-5|-
TGTGCCAGCAGCCCCGACCCAGGACAGCCCCAGCATTTT
CASSPDPGQPQHF
>TRBV7-3|-|TRBJ2-3|many
TGTGCCAGCAGTTCCCTTCCATCCAGGTTGGGCACAGATACGCAGTATTTT
CASSSLPSRLGTDTQYF